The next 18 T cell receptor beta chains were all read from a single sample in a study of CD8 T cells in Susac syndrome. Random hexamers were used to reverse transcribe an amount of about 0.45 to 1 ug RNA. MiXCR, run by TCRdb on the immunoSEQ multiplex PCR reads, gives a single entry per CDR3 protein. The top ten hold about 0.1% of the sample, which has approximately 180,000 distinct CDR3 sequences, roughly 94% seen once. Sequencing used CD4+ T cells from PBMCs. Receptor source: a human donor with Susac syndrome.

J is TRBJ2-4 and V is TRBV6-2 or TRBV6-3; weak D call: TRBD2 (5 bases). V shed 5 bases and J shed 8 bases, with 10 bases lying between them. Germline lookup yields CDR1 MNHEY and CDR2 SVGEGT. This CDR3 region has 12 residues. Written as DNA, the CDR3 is TGTGCCAGCAGTCCAACGAGGGACATTCAGTACTTC. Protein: CASSPTRDIQYF.

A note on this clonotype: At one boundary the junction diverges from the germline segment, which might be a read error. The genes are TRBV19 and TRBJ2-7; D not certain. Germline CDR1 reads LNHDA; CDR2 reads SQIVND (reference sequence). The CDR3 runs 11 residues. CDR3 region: CASSNSYEQYF. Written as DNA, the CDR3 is TGTGCCAGCAGTAACTCCTACGAGCAGTACTTC.

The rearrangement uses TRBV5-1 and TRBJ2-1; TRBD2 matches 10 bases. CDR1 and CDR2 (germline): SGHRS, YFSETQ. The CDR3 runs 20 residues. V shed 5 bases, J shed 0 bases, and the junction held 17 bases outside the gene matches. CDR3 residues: CASRIDPWTSGDRSYNEQFF. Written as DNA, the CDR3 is TGCGCCAGCAGAATTGATCCTTGGACTAGCGGAGACCGCTCCTACAATGAGCAGTTCTTC.

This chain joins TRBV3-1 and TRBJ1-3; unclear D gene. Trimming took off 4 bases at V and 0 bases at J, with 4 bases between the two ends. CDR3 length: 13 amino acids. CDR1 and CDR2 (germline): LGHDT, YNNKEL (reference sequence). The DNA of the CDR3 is TGTGCCAGCAGCCTCCTCTCTGGAAACACCATATATTTT. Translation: CASSLLSGNTIYF.

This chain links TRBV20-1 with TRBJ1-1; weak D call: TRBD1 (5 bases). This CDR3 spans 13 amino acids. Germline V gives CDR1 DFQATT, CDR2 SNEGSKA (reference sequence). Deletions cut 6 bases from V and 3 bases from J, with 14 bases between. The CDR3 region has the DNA TGCAGTGCCATATTTCGGGGGGACACTGAAGCTTTCTTT. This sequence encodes CSAIFRGDTEAFF.

DNA of the CDR3: TGTGCCAGCAGTTTAGGTGTCACTACTCGGCCCCAGCATTTT. This translates into CASSLGVTTRPQHF. The chain combines TRBV27 with TRBJ1-5; no definite D call. V shed 2 bases and J shed 9 bases, with 14 bases lying between them. Germline V lookup: CDR1 MNHEY, CDR2 SMNVEV (reference sequence). CDR3 length: 14 residues.

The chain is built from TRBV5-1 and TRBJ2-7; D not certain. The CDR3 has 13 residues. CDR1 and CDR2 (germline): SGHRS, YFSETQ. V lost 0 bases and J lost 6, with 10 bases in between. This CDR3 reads CASSLGAEGEQYF. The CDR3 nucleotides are TGCGCCAGCAGCTTGGGGGCAGAAGGCGAGCAGTACTTC.

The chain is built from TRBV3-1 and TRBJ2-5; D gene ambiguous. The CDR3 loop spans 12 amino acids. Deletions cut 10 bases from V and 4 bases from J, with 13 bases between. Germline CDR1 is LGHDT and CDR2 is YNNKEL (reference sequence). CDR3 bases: TGTGCCACTAGGAGAAGGGTAGAGACCCAGTACTTC. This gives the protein CATRRRVETQYF.

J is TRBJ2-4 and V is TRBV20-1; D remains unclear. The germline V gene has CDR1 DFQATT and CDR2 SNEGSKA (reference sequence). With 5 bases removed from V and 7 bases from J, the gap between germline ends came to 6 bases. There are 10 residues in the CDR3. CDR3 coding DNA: TGCAGTGCTCTAAGGAACATTCAGTACTTC. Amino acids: CSALRNIQYF.

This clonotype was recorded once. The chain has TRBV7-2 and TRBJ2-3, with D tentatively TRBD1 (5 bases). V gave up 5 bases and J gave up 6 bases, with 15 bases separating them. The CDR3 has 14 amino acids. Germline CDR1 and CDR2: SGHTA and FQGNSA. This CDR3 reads CASSAVGPGDTQYF. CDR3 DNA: TGTGCCAGCAGCGCCGTCGGCCCAGGGGATACGCAGTATTTT.

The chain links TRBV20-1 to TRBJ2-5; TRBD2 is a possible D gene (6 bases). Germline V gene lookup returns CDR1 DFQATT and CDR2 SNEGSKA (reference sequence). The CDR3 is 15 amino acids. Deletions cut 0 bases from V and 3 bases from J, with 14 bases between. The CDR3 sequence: CSARDRAGWEETQYF. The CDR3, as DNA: TGCAGTGCTAGAGATCGGGCGGGATGGGAAGAGACCCAGTACTTC.

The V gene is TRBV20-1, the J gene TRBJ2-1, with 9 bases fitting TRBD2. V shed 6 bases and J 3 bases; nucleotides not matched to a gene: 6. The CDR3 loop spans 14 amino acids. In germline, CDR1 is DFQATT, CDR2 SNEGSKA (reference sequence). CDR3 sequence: CSAISGRSYNEQFF. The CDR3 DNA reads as TGCAGTGCCATAAGCGGGAGGAGCTACAATGAGCAGTTCTTC.

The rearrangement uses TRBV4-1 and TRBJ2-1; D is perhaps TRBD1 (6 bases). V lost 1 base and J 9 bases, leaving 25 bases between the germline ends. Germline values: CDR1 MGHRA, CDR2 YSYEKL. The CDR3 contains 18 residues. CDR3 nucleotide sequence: TGCGCCAGCAGCCAAGGTAGTAGCACCGCCAGGATAGGGGGTGAGCAGTTCTTC. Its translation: CASSQGSSTARIGGEQFF.

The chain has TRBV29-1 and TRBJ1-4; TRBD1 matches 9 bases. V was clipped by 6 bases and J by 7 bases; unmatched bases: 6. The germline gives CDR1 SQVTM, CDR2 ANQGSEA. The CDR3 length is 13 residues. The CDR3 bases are TGCAGCGTACGGACAGGGGTTACTGAAAAACTGTTTTTT. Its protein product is CSVRTGVTEKLFF.

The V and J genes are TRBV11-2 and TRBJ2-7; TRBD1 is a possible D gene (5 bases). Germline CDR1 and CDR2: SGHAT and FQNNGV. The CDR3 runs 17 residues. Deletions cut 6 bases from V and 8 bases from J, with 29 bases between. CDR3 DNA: TGTGCCAGCAGACCGGCTGGACACCCCCCCGCGATGGAACAGCAGTACTTC. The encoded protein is CASRPAGHPPAMEQQYF.

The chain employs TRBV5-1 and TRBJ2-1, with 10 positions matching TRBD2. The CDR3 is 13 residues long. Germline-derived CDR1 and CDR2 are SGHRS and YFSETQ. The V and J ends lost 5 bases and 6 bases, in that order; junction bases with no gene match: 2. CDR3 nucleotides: TGCGCCAGCAGTAAGCGGGGGGGCAATGAGCAGTTCTTC. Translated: CASSKRGGNEQFF.

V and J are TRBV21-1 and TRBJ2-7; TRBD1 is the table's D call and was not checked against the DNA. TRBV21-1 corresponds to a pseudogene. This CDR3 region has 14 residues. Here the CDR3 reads CASSSGQGDYEQYF. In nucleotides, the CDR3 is TGTGCCAGCAGCTCGGGACAGGGGGACTACGAGCAGTACTTC.

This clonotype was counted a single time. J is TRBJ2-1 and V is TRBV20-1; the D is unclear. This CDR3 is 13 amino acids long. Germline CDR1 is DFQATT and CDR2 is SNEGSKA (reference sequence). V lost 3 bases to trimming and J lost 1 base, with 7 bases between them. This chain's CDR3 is CSASSRSYNEQFF. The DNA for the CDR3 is TGCAGTGCTAGTAGCCGATCCTACAATGAGCAGTTCTTC.